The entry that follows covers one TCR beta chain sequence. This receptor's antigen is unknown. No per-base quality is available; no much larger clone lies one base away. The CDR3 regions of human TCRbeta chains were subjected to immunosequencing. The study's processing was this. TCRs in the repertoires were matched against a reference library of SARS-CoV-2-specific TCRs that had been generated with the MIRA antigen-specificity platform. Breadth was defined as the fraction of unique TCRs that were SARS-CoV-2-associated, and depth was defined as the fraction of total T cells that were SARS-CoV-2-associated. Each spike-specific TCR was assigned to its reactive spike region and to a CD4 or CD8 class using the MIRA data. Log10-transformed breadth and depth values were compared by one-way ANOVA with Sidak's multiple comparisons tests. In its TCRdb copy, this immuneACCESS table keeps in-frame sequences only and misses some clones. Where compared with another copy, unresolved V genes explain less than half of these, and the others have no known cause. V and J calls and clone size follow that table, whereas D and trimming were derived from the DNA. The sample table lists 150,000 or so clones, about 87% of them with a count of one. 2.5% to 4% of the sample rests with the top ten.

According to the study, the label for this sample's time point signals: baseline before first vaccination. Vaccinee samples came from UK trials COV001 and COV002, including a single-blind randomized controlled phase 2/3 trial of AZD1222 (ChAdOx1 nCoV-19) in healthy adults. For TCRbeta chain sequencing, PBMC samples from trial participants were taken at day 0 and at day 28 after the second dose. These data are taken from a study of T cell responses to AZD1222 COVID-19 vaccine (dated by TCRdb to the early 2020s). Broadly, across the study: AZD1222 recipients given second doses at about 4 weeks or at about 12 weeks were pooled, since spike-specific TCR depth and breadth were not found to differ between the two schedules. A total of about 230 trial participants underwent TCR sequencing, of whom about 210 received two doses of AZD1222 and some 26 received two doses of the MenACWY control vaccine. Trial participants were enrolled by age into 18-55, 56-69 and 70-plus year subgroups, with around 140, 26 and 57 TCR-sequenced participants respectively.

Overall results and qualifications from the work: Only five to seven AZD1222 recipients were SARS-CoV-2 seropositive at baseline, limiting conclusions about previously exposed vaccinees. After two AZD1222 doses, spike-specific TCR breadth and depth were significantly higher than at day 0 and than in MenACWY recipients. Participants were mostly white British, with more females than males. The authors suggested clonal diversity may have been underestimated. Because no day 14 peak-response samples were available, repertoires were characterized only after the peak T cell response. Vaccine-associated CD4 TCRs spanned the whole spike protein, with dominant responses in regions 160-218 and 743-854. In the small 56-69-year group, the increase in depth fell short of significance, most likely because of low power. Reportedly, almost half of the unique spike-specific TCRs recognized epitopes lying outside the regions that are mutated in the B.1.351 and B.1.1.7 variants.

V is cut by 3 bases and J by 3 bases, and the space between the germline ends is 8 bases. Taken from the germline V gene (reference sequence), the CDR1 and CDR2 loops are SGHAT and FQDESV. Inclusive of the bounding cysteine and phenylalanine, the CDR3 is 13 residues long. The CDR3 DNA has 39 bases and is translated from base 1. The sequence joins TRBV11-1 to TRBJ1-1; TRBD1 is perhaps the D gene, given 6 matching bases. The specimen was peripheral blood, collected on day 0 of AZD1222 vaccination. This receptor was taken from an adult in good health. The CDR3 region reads CASSFRGYTEAFF. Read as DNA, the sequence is TGTGCCAGCAGCTTTAGGGGGTACACTGAAGCTTTCTTT.